A single sample gave rise to the 25 T cell receptor beta chains below, sequenced in a study of T cell responses to AZD1222 COVID-19 vaccine. Sequencing used immunoSEQ multiplex PCR; TCRdb keeps in-frame clones, though not all of them. This sample has about 140,000 clones, with roughly 91% found just once. The sequencing used peripheral blood, collected 28 days after the second AZD1222 dose. The source of these receptors is an adult who received the AZD1222 COVID-19 vaccine.

This clone was seen a single time. V gene TRBV5-6 combines with J gene TRBJ2-7; TRBD1 aligns across 7 bases. Germline values: CDR1 SGHDT, CDR2 YYEEEE. The CDR3 length is 13 residues. V dropped 1 base and J dropped 7; count of bases not matched to a gene: 5. The CDR3 protein is CASSLWDSKEQYF. The CDR3 DNA follows: TGTGCCAGCAGCTTGTGGGACAGTAAGGAGCAGTACTTC.

This chain connects TRBV11-2 to TRBJ2-3, with D perhaps matching TRBD2 (7 bases). CDR1 and CDR2 (germline): SGHAT, FQNNGV. V lost 8 bases and J 5 bases, leaving 20 bases between the germline ends. The CDR3 is 15 amino acids. The CDR3 nucleotides are TGTGCCAGCTCGCCGGGACGGGGGGCGCGAGATACGCAGTATTTT. Amino acid sequence: CASSPGRGARDTQYF.

This chain's CDR3 is CASSQEAQGTLSPLHF. Here the CDR3 DNA reads TGCGCCAGCAGCCAAGAGGCCCAGGGAACGCTCTCACCCCTCCACTTT. The chain carries TRBV4-1 and TRBJ1-6, with D perhaps TRBD1 (5 bases). This CDR3 comprises 16 residues. From germline, CDR1 is MGHRA and CDR2 YSYEKL. With 0 bases removed from V and 10 bases from J, the gap between germline ends came to 16 bases.

The rearrangement joins TRBV19 to TRBJ2-3; possible D gene TRBD1, 6 bases. This CDR3 region has 16 residues. V was trimmed by 6 bases and J by 2 bases, leaving 18 bases between them. CDR1 is LNHDA, CDR2 SQIVND, per germline (reference sequence). The CDR3 here is CASSWGGTGFTDTQYF. The CDR3 nucleotides are TGTGCCAGTAGCTGGGGCGGCACAGGGTTCACAGATACGCAGTATTTT. Full variable domain (missing parts from reference TRBV19 and TRBJ2-3): DGGITQSPKYLFRKEGQNVTLSCEQNLNHDAMYWYRQDPGQGLRLIYYSQIVNDFQKGDIAEGYSVSREKKESFPLTVTSAQKNPTAFYLCASSWGGTGFTDTQYFGPGTRLTVL.

The genes are TRBV5-4 and TRBJ2-1; TRBD2 aligns across 7 bases. V shed 0 bases and J 10 bases; nucleotides not matched to a gene: 13. CDR1 SGHNT and CDR2 YYREEE come from the germline V gene (reference sequence). CDR3 length: 16 amino acids. CDR3 amino acids: CASSLGASSRGEEQFF. Here the CDR3 DNA reads TGTGCCAGCAGCTTGGGTGCCAGCTCCCGGGGGGAGGAGCAGTTCTTC. The full variable domain, in which reference TRBV5-4 and TRBJ2-1 provide the parts outside the CDR3, is ETGVTQSPTHLIKTRGQQVTLRCSSQSGHNTVSWYQQALGQGPQFIFQYYREEENGRGNFPPRFSGLQFPNYSSELNVNALELDDSALYLCASSLGASSRGEEQFFGPGTRLTVL.

The chain is built from TRBV25-1 and TRBJ2-4; D ambiguous. Germline V lookup: CDR1 MGHDK, CDR2 SYGVNS. The CDR3 is made up of 12 amino acids. V was shortened by 3 bases and J by 3 bases, with 3 bases between the two germline ends. The CDR3 loop is CASSEVKNIQYF. The CDR3 DNA reads TGTGCCAGCAGTGAGGTCAAAAACATTCAGTACTTC. The full variable domain, its missing parts supplied by reference TRBV25-1 and TRBJ2-4, is EADIYQTPRYLVIGTGKKITLECSQTMGHDKMYWYQQDPGMELHLIHYSYGVNSTEKGDLSSESTVSRIRTEHFPLTLESARPSHTSQYLCASSEVKNIQYFGAGTRLSVL.

The chain couples TRBV12-3 or TRBV12-4 to TRBJ1-3; no reliable D call. The CDR3 runs to 13 residues. V dropped 6 bases and J dropped 0 bases, with 6 bases sitting between them. This CDR3 reads CASRPNSGNTIYF. Here the CDR3 DNA reads TGTGCCAGCAGACCAAACTCTGGAAACACCATATATTTT.

This clone was seen once. The chain recombines TRBV30 with TRBJ1-6; 10 positions agree with TRBD1. The CDR3 sequence is 12 residues long. Germline CDR1 GTSNPN, CDR2 SVGIG (reference sequence). The ends lost 7 bases at V and 10 bases at J; junction bases unmatched: 4. CDR3 coding DNA: TGTGCCTTGACAGGGGGCGGGTCACCCCTCCACTTT. As protein: CALTGGGSPLHF.

J is TRBJ2-7 and V is TRBV13; D may match TRBD1 or TRBD2 (5 bases each). The germline V and J ends were trimmed by 5 bases and 4 bases, with 24 bases remaining between them. This CDR3 is 17 amino acids long. CDR1 is PRHDT, CDR2 FYEKMQ, per germline (reference sequence). CDR3: CASSHAVGLRGDYEQYF. The CDR3, as DNA: TGTGCCAGCAGCCACGCGGTGGGGCTCAGAGGGGATTACGAGCAGTACTTC.

This chain joins TRBV6-2 or TRBV6-3 and TRBJ1-2, with D tentatively TRBD1 (5 bases). Germline V CDR1 and CDR2: MNHEY, SVGEGT. The CDR3 totals 13 residues. Trimming stripped 0 bases from V and 7 bases from J, with 9 bases between. Written as DNA, the CDR3 is TGTGCCAGCAGTTACTCGAGTGGGGCTGGCTACACCTTC. This sequence encodes CASSYSSGAGYTF.

This chain joins TRBV7-3 and TRBJ1-1; D may be TRBD1 (6 bases). Germline V gives CDR1 SGHTA, CDR2 FQGTGA. This CDR3 has 14 residues. Trimming removed 2 bases from V and 7 bases from J, with 14 bases in between. Here the CDR3 reads CASSLQGQDGEAFF. Here the CDR3 DNA reads TGTGCCAGCAGCTTACAGGGGCAGGATGGTGAAGCTTTCTTT. The whole variable domain, remainder taken from reference TRBV7-3 and TRBJ1-1, is GAGVSQTPSNKVTEKGKYVELRCDPISGHTALYWYRQSLGQGPEFLIYFQGTGAADDSGLPNDRFFAVRPEGSVSTLKIQRTERGDSAVYLCASSLQGQDGEAFFGQGTRLTVV.

The chain has TRBV18 and TRBJ1-1; 7 bases map to TRBD1. This CDR3 comprises 14 residues. Germline V gene lookup returns CDR1 KGHSH and CDR2 LQKENI. V shed 2 bases and J 5 bases; nucleotides not matched to a gene: 5. The CDR3 DNA is TGTGCCAGCTCACCAGGGCAGGGGGAGACTGAAGCTTTCTTT. Translated, it gives CASSPGQGETEAFF.

The chain employs TRBV5-1 and TRBJ1-4, with D hard to call. The CDR3 runs 14 residues. Trimming stripped 1 base from V and 0 bases from J, with 4 bases between. Germline V gene data show CDR1 as SGHRS and CDR2 as YFSETQ. The CDR3 DNA follows: TGCGCCAGCAGCTTGACAGCAACTAATGAAAAACTGTTTTTT. Translated: CASSLTATNEKLFF.

In DNA, the CDR3 is TGCGCCAGCAGTGGCGGGGTATCCTACGAGCAGTACTTC. Translated: CASSGGVSYEQYF. The rearrangement joins TRBV10-2 to TRBJ2-7; TRBD2 is a possible D gene (6 bases). The germline V gene encodes CDR1 WSHSY and CDR2 SAAADI. Trimming removed 4 bases at V and 1 base at J, with 8 bases between. The CDR3 consists of 13 residues.

V and J are TRBV7-3 and TRBJ1-1, with TRBD1 as a possible D gene (5 bases). V dropped 8 bases and J dropped 1 base, with 14 bases sitting between them. This CDR3 region has 14 residues. The germline CDR1 and CDR2 sequences are SGHTA and FQGTGA. CDR3 region: CASGVGHSNTEAFF. The DNA of the CDR3 is TGTGCCAGCGGGGTGGGGCACTCGAACACTGAAGCTTTCTTT.

This clone was recorded once. This sequence joins TRBV19 and TRBJ1-1, with D hard to call. This CDR3 is 14 amino acids long. In germline, CDR1 is LNHDA, CDR2 SQIVND (reference sequence). The V gene lost 3 bases and the J gene lost 2 bases, with 10 bases spanning the gap. CDR3 DNA: TGTGCCAGTAGTATCGATCGCCCAAACACTGAAGCTTTCTTT. Protein product: CASSIDRPNTEAFF. Supplemented by reference TRBV19 and TRBJ1-1, the full variable domain reads DGGITQSPKYLFRKEGQNVTLSCEQNLNHDAMYWYRQDPGQGLRLIYYSQIVNDFQKGDIAEGYSVSREKKESFPLTVTSAQKNPTAFYLCASSIDRPNTEAFFGQGTRLTVV.

The chain is built from TRBV28 and TRBJ1-6, with 9 bases aligning to TRBD1. CDR3 length equals 17 residues. V shed 4 bases and J 9 bases; nucleotides not matched to a gene: 13. Germline lookup yields CDR1 MDHEN and CDR2 SYDVKM. As DNA, the CDR3 is TGTGCCAGCAGTTCACCCCCCGGGACAGGGTTGGGTTCACCCCTCCACTTT. Translated: CASSSPPGTGLGSPLHF.

The chain has TRBV7-2 and TRBJ2-4, with 10 nucleotides matching TRBD1. The junction had 2 bases not matched to a gene; V was cut back by 5 bases and J by 7 bases. This CDR3 comprises 13 residues. The germline V gene has CDR1 SGHTA and CDR2 FQGNSA. In DNA, the CDR3 is TGTGCCAGCAGCCGGACAGGGGGTAACATTCAGTACTTC. Amino acids: CASSRTGGNIQYF. The whole variable domain, filled in from reference TRBV7-2 and TRBJ2-4, reads GAGVSQSPSNKVTEKGKDVELRCDPISGHTALYWYRQSLGQGLEFLIYFQGNSAPDKSGLPSDRFSAERTGGSVSTLTIQRTQQEDSAVYLCASSRTGGNIQYFGAGTRLSVL.

V gene TRBV29-1 combines with J gene TRBJ2-4; D may be TRBD1 or TRBD2 (5 bases each). The CDR3 totals 12 residues. V lost 0 bases and J lost 14, with 14 bases in between. CDR1 is SQVTM and CDR2 is ANQGSEA in the germline V gene. The CDR3 DNA reads TGCAGCGTTGAAGATCTGGAAAGGGGAGAGTACTTC. It is translated as CSVEDLERGEYF.

The count of this clone is one. The chain uses TRBV10-2 and TRBJ2-1; D ambiguous. The CDR3 is 15 residues long. Germline CDR1 and CDR2: WSHSY and SAAADI. With 1 base removed from V and 3 bases from J, the gap between germline ends came to 10 bases. The CDR3 DNA is TGCGCCAGCAGTGAGTTAATAGTTAGCTACAATGAGCAGTTCTTC. Amino acids: CASSELIVSYNEQFF.

The chain recombines TRBV5-4 with TRBJ2-7; 8 bases fit TRBD2. Germline CDR1 and CDR2: SGHNT and YYREEE (reference sequence). The CDR3 totals 15 residues. The junction had 10 bases not matched to a gene; V was cut back by 4 bases and J by 4 bases. In DNA form, the CDR3 reads TGTGCCAGCAGCCCCCCAGGGACTAGAGTTTACGAGCAGTACTTC. Translating gives CASSPPGTRVYEQYF.

This chain joins TRBV20-1 and TRBJ1-2; unclear D gene. This CDR3 is built from 14 residues. V was cut by 3 bases and J by 5 bases, with 16 bases left in between. Germline values: CDR1 DFQATT, CDR2 SNEGSKA (reference sequence). The CDR3 nucleotides are TGCAGTGCTAGTGGCCGGGATCGAGGATATGGCTACACCTTC. Translation: CSASGRDRGYGYTF.

The rearrangement links TRBV28 to TRBJ1-3, with a tentative D call TRBD1 (6 bases). The CDR3 contains 15 residues. The V end lost 6 bases, the J end lost 4 bases, and 16 bases lay between the germline ends. Germline CDR1 is MDHEN and CDR2 is SYDVKM. CDR3 residues: CASREGQIGGNTIYF. Here the CDR3 DNA reads TGTGCCAGCAGGGAAGGACAGATTGGAGGAAACACCATATATTTT.

As concerns this clone: The junction shows a germline mismatch at one end, possibly a read error. The rearrangement joins TRBV5-1 to TRBJ2-1; 7 nucleotides agree with TRBD2. The CDR3 length is 16 residues. Germline V gives CDR1 SGHRS, CDR2 YFSETQ. The CDR3 is CASSLAVSGSFNEQFF. CDR3 coding DNA: TGCGCCAGCAGCTTGGCTGTTAGCGGGTCCTTCAATGAGCAGTTCTTC. Complete variable domain (other parts from reference TRBV5-1 and TRBJ2-1): KAGVTQTPRYLIKTRGQQVTLSCSPISGHRSVSWYQQTPGQGLQFLFEYFSETQRNKGNFPGRFSGRQFSNSRSEMNVSTLELGDSALYLCASSLAVSGSFNEQFFGPGTRLTVL.

This clone showed up just once. J is TRBJ1-5 and V is TRBV7-9; D is uncertain. The CDR3 extends over 15 amino acids. V was shortened by 0 bases and J by 5 bases, with 11 bases between the two germline ends. In germline, CDR1 is SEHNR, CDR2 FQNEAQ (reference sequence). CDR3 region: CASSLARSSDQPQHF. The CDR3 nucleotides read TGTGCCAGCAGCTTAGCAAGGAGTTCCGATCAGCCCCAGCATTTT. The full variable domain, its missing parts supplied by reference TRBV7-9 and TRBJ1-5, is DTGVSQNPRHKITKRGQNVTFRCDPISEHNRLYWYRQTLGQGPEFLTYFQNEAQLEKSRLLSDRFSAERPKGSFSTLEIQRTEQGDSAMYLCASSLARSSDQPQHFGDGTRLSIL.